The rows below give T cell receptor beta chains drawn from one sample of a study of blood T cell repertoires in COVID-19. The assay was immunoSEQ multiplex PCR, and TCRdb's table has in-frame clones only and misses some. Here the sample spans under 200,000 clones, roughly nine tenths being singletons. Sequenced input: peripheral blood. All receptors come from a man in his sixties with active or convalescent COVID-19. CDR3s include the opening cysteine and the closing phenylalanine or tryptophan. D genes are given only for firm matches. A row's size may be missing; if present it is once, few, many or a size class.

>TRBV7-3|TRBD1|TRBJ2-2|NA
CASSWDRDRSTGELFF
TGTGCCAGCAGCTGGGACAGGGATCGAAGCACCGGGGAGCTGTTTTTT
>TRBV5-1|TRBD2|TRBJ2-1|NA
CASSLGLVSYNEQFF
TGCGCCAGCAGCCTCGGACTAGTCAGCTACAATGAGCAGTTCTTC
>TRBV5-3|NA|TRBJ1-4|NA
CARSPRWGDGREKLFF
TGTGCCAGAAGCCCCCGGTGGGGGGATGGACGGGAAAAACTGTTTTTT
>TRBV19|NA|TRBJ1-5|NA
CASSNIQGLRQPQHF
TGTGCCAGTAGCAATATCCAGGGTCTAAGGCAGCCCCAGCATTTT
>TRBV30|NA|TRBJ1-1|NA
CAWSATMEAFF
TGTGCCTGGAGCGCAACTATGGAAGCTTTCTTT
>TRBV7-2|NA|TRBJ2-7|NA
CASSRAYEQYF
TGTGCCAGCAGCCGCGCCTACGAGCAGTACTTC
>TRBV3-1/TRBV3-2|NA|TRBJ2-1|NA
CASSQTRDNEQFF
TGTGCCAGCAGCCAAACCAGGGACAATGAGCAGTTCTTC
>TRBV19|NA|TRBJ1-2|few
CASSMFEVGQGDGYTF
TGTGCCAGTAGTATGTTCGAGGTAGGCCAGGGTGACGGCTACACCTTC
>TRBV5-1|NA|TRBJ2-1|NA
CASRVGRGVHNEQFF
TGCGCCAGCAGAGTTGGGAGGGGGGTTCACAATGAGCAGTTCTTC
>TRBV7-3|TRBD1|TRBJ1-2|NA
CASSLEGQNPYGYTF
TGTGCCAGCAGCTTAGAGGGACAGAATCCCTATGGCTACACCTTC
>TRBV19|TRBD2|TRBJ2-7|NA
CASSPSGGVYEQYF
TGTGCCAGTAGTCCCAGCGGGGGAGTTTACGAGCAGTACTTC
>TRBV5-1|NA|TRBJ2-6|once
CASSTTGSGANVLTF
TGCGCCAGCAGCACAACAGGGTCTGGGGCCAACGTCCTGACTTTC
>TRBV11-3|TRBD1|TRBJ2-1|NA
CASSPGQGARDYNEQFF
TGTGCCAGCAGCCCGGGACAGGGGGCAAGGGACTACAATGAGCAGTTCTTC
>TRBV19|NA|TRBJ2-1|NA
CASSLDSSSYNEQFF
TGTGCCAGTAGCCTTGACAGTAGCTCCTACAATGAGCAGTTCTTC
>TRBV27|TRBD1|TRBJ2-1|once
CASSITGDKFGDEQFF
TGTGCCAGCAGTATCACAGGGGATAAATTCGGTGATGAGCAGTTCTTC
>TRBV19|NA|TRBJ1-2|once
CASRQDSEGDGYTF
TGTGCCAGTAGGCAGGACTCAGAGGGGGATGGCTACACCTTC
>TRBV19|TRBD1|TRBJ1-1|NA
CASSIKDREAFF
TGTGCCAGTAGTATAAAGGACAGGGAGGCTTTCTTT
>TRBV7-9|TRBD1|TRBJ2-3|NA
CASSSDRGPDTQYF
TGTGCCAGCAGCTCCGACAGGGGACCAGATACGCAGTATTTT
>TRBV15|TRBD1|TRBJ1-2|NA
CATSRDRDRSGYTF
TGTGCCACCAGCAGAGACCGGGACAGGTCTGGCTACACCTTC
>TRBV6-5|TRBD1|TRBJ1-6|NA
CAGAGGKDSPLHF
TGTGCCGGCGCAGGGGGAAAGGATTCACCCCTCCACTTT
>TRBV6-5|TRBD1|TRBJ2-1|NA
CASSRDRAYNEQFF
TGTGCCAGCAGCCGGGACAGAGCCTACAATGAGCAGTTCTTC
>TRBV24-1|TRBD1|TRBJ2-3|NA
CATSDSSVDRSGTTDTQYF
TGTGCCACCAGTGATTCCTCCGTGGACAGGTCTGGGACCACAGATACGCAGTATTTT
>TRBV5-1|TRBD1|TRBJ1-2|NA
CASSLALTGGYGYTF
TGCGCCAGCAGCTTGGCCCTTACAGGGGGCTATGGCTACACCTTC
>TRBV4-1|NA|TRBJ2-2|NA
CASSQVRGTGELFF
TGCGCCAGCAGCCAAGTTAGGGGAACCGGGGAGCTGTTTTTT
>TRBV27|NA|TRBJ1-2|NA
CASSPGMGGNYGYTF
TGTGCCAGCAGTCCGGGAATGGGAGGAAACTATGGCTACACCTTC
>TRBV30|NA|TRBJ2-1|NA
CAWTTQGKSYNEQFF
TGTGCCTGGACCACACAGGGAAAGTCCTACAATGAGCAGTTCTTC